The present entry profiles one T cell receptor beta chain with its context. RNA was extracted from bulk tissue without any cell sorting. These data come from a study of tumor and adjacent non-tumor tissue in lung cancer. The length of the CDR3 is 12 residues. The germline V gene has CDR1 ENHRY and CDR2 SYGVKD. Trimming pared 4 bases from V and 6 bases from J, leaving 10 bases between. The library came from three nested PCR rounds adapted from ARM-PCR protocols. TCRdb re-analysed the multiplex PCR reads in MiXCR, keeping a single row per CDR3 protein. The sample comprises fewer than 85,000 distinct CDR3 sequences, more than 70% of which are singletons, and 28% rests with the top ten.

Input material: lung tumor tissue. This chain connects TRBV10-3 to TRBJ2-7, with D maybe TRBD2 (6 bases). This TCR was sampled from a man between 60 and 70 years old with non-small cell lung cancer. The CDR3 sequence is CAISGLGGEQYF. CDR3 sequence (DNA): TGTGCCATCAGTGGGTTGGGGGGCGAGCAGTACTTC.